The 8 T cell receptor beta chains presented below share a single source sample, sequenced in a study of vaccination and CD4 T cells after COVID-19. Treatment in this sample: approximately 11-day PBMC culture with coronavirus spike peptide pools or control peptides (ViraFEST assay). At the Johns Hopkins FTIC core, DNA taken from cultured CD4+ T cells was sequenced by way of the Oncomine TCR Beta short-read assay. TCRdb analysed the PCR reads with MiXCR anew, one entry per CDR3 protein. The sample includes under 15,000 distinct CDR3 sequences, 35% to 40% of them seen just once. These receptors lack a known antigen. The specimen sequenced was cultured CD4+ T cells from blood. These receptors were collected from a human donor with COVID-19.

The V call is TRBV10-3, the J call TRBJ1-2; no clear D. CDR1 is ENHRY and CDR2 is SYGVKD in the germline V gene. V shed 4 bases and J shed 2 bases, with 8 bases lying between them. The CDR3 is made up of 13 amino acids. CDR3 sequence: CAISGVSNYGYTF. The CDR3 DNA reads TGTGCCATCAGTGGTGTGTCCAACTATGGCTACACCTTC.

The chain combines TRBV12-5 with TRBJ1-1; D not certain. Germline V gives CDR1 LGHNT, CDR2 FRNRAP. With 2 bases removed from V and 1 base from J, the gap between germline ends came to 8 bases. The CDR3 contains 14 residues. CDR3 DNA: TGTGCTAGTGGTTTGAGGGAACAGAACACTGAAGCTTTCTTT. Its protein product is CASGLREQNTEAFF.

V gene TRBV20-1 combines with J gene TRBJ2-4; weak D call: TRBD1 (6 bases). Germline CDR1 and CDR2: DFQATT and SNEGSKA (reference sequence). Trimming took 6 bases from V and 0 from J, leaving 15 bases between them. The CDR3 runs 15 residues. Here the CDR3 reads CSANGQPVAKNIQYF. Here the CDR3 DNA reads TGCAGTGCCAATGGACAGCCTGTAGCCAAAAACATTCAGTACTTC.

This chain joins TRBV6-5 and TRBJ1-1; no reliable D call. Germline V gene sequence: CDR1 MNHEY, CDR2 SVGAGI. The CDR3 loop spans 13 amino acids. V lost 6 bases and J lost 0, with 8 bases in between. Here the CDR3 DNA reads TGTGCCAGCAGATACCAACTGAACACTGAAGCTTTCTTT. Protein product: CASRYQLNTEAFF.

On this clonotype itself: Mismatch with germline at one junction end may stem from a read error. V usage is TRBV7-2 and J usage is TRBJ2-7; D is unclear. CDR1 is SGHTA and CDR2 is FQGNSA in the germline V gene. This CDR3 spans 12 amino acids. This chain's CDR3 is CASSSSVDEQCF. CDR3 coding DNA: TGTGCCAGCAGCTCCAGTGTCGACGAGCAGTGCTTC.

This clonotype appeared a few times. CDR3 DNA sequence: TGCAGTGCTAGAAGCGGGACTAATAGCAATCAGCCCCAGCATTTT. This gives the protein CSARSGTNSNQPQHF. The gene calls are TRBV20-1 and TRBJ1-5; D possibly corresponds to TRBD1 (5 bases). This CDR3 has 15 amino acids. V was cut by 2 bases and J by 0 bases, with 11 bases left in between. Looked up from germline, CDR1 is DFQATT and CDR2 is SNEGSKA (reference sequence).

The V gene is TRBV5-6, the J gene TRBJ1-2; 9 bases match TRBD1. CDR1 and CDR2 (germline): SGHDT, YYEEEE. J was trimmed by 2 bases and V by 2 bases; bases with no gene match: 4. The CDR3 contains 15 residues. The CDR3 bases are TGTGCCAGCAGCTTTATGGGACAGGGAAACTATGGCTACACCTTC. Translated, it gives CASSFMGQGNYGYTF.

The genes are TRBV2 and TRBJ2-3; TRBD2 might be the D (6 bases). This CDR3 has 15 amino acids. V was pared by 6 bases and J by 0 bases, with 13 bases between. Germline CDR1 is SNHLY and CDR2 is FYNNEI. The CDR3 sequence is CASSPGGISTDTQYF. In nucleotides, the CDR3 is TGTGCCAGCAGCCCGGGCGGGATTAGCACAGATACGCAGTATTTT.